This TCR beta chain was recovered during a study of vaccination and CD4 T cells after COVID-19. About the research overall: Overlapping peptides covering the spike proteins of SARS-CoV-2, HCoV-NL63, HCoV-OC43 and HCoV-229E were added to stimulate cells. Study results and caveats: Within the convalescent patients, a median roughly 87% of the SARS-CoV-2-reactive clones were ones that appeared only post-vaccination. Looking at convalescent patients, 304 of their 307 vaccine-specific clones were spike mono-reactive.

Treatment described: roughly 11-day PBMC culture with coronavirus spike peptide pools or control peptides (ViraFEST assay). It was before the COVID-19 pandemic (2011-2018) that the unexposed donor's CD4+ T cells were collected. The Oncomine TCR Beta short-read assay was what sequenced the DNA obtained from cultured CD4+ T cells. DNA came from CD4+ T cells after culture. From the PCR reads, TCRdb called clonotypes with MiXCR, one entry per CDR3 protein. The repertoire holds 4,000 to 5,000 distinct CDR3 sequences, with approximately 64% as singletons. For this clonotype: Its antigen is not identified.

In germline, CDR1 is MRHNA, CDR2 SNTAGT. CDR3 length: 19 residues. Trimming at V came to 10 bases and at J to 8 bases, leaving 26 bases not matched to a gene. This receptor was obtained from a human donor in good health. The chain is built from TRBV6-4 and TRBJ2-1; 10 nucleotides align to TRBD1. Sample: CD4+ T cells from blood, cultured in vitro. CDR3 sequence reads: CATAAGQGGGGTRGDEQFF. The CDR3 DNA sequence: TGTGCCACCGCCGCTGGACAGGGGGGAGGGGGGACACGCGGGGATGAGCAGTTCTTC.